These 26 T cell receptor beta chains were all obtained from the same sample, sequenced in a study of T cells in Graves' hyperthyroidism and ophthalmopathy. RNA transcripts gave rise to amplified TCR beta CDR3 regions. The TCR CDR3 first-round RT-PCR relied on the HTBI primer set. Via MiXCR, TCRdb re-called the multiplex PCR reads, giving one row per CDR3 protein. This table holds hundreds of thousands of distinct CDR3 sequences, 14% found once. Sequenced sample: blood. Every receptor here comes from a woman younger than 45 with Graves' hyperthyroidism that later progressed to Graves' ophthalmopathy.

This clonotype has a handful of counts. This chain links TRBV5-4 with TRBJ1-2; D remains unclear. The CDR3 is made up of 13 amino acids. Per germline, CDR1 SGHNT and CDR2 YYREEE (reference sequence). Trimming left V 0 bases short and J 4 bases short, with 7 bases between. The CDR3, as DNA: TGTGCCAGCAGCTTGGCAGGAACCTATGGCTACACCTTC. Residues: CASSLAGTYGYTF.

The CDR3 loop is CASAPGGPPETQYF. CDR3 DNA: TGTGCCAGCGCCCCTGGAGGGCCCCCAGAGACCCAGTACTTC. The chain links TRBV28 to TRBJ2-5; a weak D match, TRBD2 (6 bases). The CDR3 has 14 amino acids. Germline V gives CDR1 MDHEN, CDR2 SYDVKM. Between the trimmed V and J ends, which lost 8 bases and 4 bases, there was a span of 17 bases.

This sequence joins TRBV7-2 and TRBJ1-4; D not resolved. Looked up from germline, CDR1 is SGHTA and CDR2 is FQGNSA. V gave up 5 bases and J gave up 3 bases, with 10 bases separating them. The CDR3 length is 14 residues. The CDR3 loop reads CASSPYSSNEKLFF. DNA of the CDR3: TGTGCCAGCAGCCCTTACAGCTCTAATGAAAAACTGTTTTTT.

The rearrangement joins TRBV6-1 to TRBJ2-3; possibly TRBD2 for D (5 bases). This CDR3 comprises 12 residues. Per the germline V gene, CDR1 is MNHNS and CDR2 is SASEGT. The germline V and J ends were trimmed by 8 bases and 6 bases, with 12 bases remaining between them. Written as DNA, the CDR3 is TGTGCCAGCGTATCGGACTTCGATACGCAGTATTTT. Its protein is CASVSDFDTQYF.

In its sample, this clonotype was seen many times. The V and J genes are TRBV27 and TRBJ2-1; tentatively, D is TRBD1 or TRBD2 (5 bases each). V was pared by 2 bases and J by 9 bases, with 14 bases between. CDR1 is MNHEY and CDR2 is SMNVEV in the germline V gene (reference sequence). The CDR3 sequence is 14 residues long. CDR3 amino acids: CASSLRGLAPEQFF. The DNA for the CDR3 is TGTGCCAGCAGTTTAAGGGGCCTAGCCCCTGAGCAGTTCTTC.

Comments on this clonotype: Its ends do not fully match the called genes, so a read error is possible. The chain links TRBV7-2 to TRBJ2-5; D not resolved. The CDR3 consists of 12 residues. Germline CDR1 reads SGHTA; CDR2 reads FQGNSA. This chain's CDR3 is CASSDGLMAFNF. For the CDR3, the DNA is TGTGCCAGCAGCGACGGGCTCATGGCGTTTAACTTC.

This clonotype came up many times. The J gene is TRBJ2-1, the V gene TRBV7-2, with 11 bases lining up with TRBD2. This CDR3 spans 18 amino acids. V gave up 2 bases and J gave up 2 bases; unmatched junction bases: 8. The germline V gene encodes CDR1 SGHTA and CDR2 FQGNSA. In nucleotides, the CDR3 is TGTGCCAGCAGCTTATTAGCGGGAGGGCCAGGGACCTACAATGAGCAGTTCTTC. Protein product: CASSLLAGGPGTYNEQFF.

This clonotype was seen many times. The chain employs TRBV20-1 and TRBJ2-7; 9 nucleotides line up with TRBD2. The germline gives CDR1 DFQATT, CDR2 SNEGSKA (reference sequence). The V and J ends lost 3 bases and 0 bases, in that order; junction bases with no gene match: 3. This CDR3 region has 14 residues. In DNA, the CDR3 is TGCAGTGCTAGCCTAGCGGGACGCTCCTACGAGCAGTACTTC. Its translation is CSASLAGRSYEQYF.

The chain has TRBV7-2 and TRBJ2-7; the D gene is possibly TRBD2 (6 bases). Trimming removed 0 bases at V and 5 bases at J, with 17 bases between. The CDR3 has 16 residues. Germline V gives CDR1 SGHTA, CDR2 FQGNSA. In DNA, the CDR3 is TGTGCCAGCAGCTTAGCCGGGAGACTAGTAAGCGACGAGCAGTACTTC. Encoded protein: CASSLAGRLVSDEQYF. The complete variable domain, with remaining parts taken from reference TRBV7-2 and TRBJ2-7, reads GAGVSQSPSNKVTEKGKDVELRCDPISGHTALYWYRQSLGQGLEFLIYFQGNSAPDKSGLPSDRFSAERTGGSVSTLTIQRTQQEDSAVYLCASSLAGRLVSDEQYFGPGTRLTVT.

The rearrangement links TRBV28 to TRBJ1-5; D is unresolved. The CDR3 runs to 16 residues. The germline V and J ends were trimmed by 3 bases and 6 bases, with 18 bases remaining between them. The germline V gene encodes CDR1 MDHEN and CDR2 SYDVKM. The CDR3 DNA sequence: TGTGCCAGCAGTTTCGAGGTAATGGGATTTGGTCAGCCCCAGCATTTT. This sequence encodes CASSFEVMGFGQPQHF.

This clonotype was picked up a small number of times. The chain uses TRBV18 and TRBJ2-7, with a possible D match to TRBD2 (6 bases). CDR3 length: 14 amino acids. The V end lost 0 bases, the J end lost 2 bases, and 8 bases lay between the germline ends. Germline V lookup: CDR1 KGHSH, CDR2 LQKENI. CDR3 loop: CASSPPAGPYEQYF. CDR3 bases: TGTGCCAGCTCACCACCAGCGGGTCCCTACGAGCAGTACTTC. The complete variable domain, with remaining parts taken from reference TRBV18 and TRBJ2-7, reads NAGVMQNPRHLVRRRGQEARLRCSPMKGHSHVYWYRQLPEEGLKFMVYLQKENIIDESGMPKERFSAEFPKEGPSILRIQQVVRGDSAAYFCASSPPAGPYEQYFGPGTRLTVT.

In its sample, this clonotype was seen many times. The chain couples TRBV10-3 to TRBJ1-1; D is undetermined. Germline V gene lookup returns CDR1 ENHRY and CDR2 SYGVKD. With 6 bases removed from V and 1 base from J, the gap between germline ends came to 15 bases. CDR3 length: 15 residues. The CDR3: CAIRDLGKGNTEAFF. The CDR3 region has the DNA TGTGCCATCAGGGATTTAGGGAAAGGGAACACTGAAGCTTTCTTT.

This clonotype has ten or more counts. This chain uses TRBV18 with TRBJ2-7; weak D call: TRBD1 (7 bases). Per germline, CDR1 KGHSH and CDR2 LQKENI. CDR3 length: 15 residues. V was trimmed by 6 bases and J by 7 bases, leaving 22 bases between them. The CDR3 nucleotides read TGTGCCAGCTCTCAAGCCTCAGGGGGGCCGAGGGAGCAGTACTTC. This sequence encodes CASSQASGGPREQYF.

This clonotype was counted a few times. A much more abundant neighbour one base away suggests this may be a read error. The chain's CDR3 is CASSYDEQYF. Here the CDR3 DNA reads TGTGCCAGCAGCTACGACGAGCAGTACTTC. The chain employs TRBV2 and TRBJ2-7, with unresolved D. Between the trimmed V and J ends, which lost 6 bases and 5 bases, there was a span of 5 bases. Germline-derived CDR1 and CDR2 are SNHLY and FYNNEI. This CDR3 spans 10 amino acids. Looking up the rest from reference TRBV2 and TRBJ2-7 gives the full variable domain: EPEVTQTPSHQVTQMGQEVILRCVPISNHLYFYWYRQILGQKVEFLVSFYNNEISEKSEIFDDQFSVERPDGSNFTLKIRSTKLEDSAMYFCASSYDEQYFGPGTRLTVT.

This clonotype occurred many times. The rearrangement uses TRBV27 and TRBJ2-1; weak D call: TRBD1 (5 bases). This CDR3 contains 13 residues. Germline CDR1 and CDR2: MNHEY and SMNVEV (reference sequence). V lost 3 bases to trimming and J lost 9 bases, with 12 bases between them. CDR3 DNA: TGTGCCAGCAGTTTGGTCACAGGTTCTGAGCAGTTCTTC. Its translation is CASSLVTGSEQFF.

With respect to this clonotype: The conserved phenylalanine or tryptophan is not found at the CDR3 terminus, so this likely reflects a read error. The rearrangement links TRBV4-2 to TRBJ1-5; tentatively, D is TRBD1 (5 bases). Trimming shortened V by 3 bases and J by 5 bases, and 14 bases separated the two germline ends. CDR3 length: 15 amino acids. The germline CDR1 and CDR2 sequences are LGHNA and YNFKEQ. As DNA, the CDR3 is TGTGCCAGCAGCCATGGACAAGGAGGGGATCAGCCCCAGCATGTT. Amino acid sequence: CASSHGQGGDQPQHV.

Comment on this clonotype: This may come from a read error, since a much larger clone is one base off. The CDR3 sequence is CASSLLGARTDAFF. As DNA, the CDR3 is TGTGCCAGCAGCTTGCTAGGGGCGCGTACTGACGCTTTCTTT. The gene calls are TRBV5-4 and TRBJ1-1, with D tentatively TRBD1 (5 bases). The CDR3 covers 14 residues. Germline CDR1 is SGHNT and CDR2 is YYREEE (reference sequence). The full variable domain, in which reference TRBV5-4 and TRBJ1-1 provide the parts outside the CDR3, is ETGVTQSPTHLIKTRGQQVTLRCSSQSGHNTVSWYQQALGQGPQFIFQYYREEENGRGNFPPRFSGLQFPNYSSELNVNALELDDSALYLCASSLLGARTDAFFGQGTRLTVV.

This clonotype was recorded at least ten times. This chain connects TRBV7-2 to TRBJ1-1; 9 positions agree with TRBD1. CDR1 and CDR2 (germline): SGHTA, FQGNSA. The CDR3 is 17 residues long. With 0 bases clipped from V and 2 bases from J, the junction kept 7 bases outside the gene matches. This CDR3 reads CASSLAPPGQGNTEAFF. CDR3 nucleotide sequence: TGTGCCAGCAGCTTAGCCCCACCGGGACAGGGAAACACTGAAGCTTTCTTT.

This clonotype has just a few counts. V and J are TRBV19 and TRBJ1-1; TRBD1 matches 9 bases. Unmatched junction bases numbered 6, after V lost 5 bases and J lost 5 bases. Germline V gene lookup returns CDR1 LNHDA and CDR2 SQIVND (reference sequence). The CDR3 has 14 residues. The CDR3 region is CASSLGTGWTEAFF. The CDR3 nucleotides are TGTGCCAGTAGTCTAGGGACAGGGTGGACTGAAGCTTTCTTT.

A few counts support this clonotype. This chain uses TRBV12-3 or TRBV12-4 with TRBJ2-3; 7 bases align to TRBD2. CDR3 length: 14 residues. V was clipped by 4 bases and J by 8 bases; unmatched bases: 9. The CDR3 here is CASSSGGLIGTQYF. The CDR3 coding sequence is TGTGCCAGCAGTTCCGGGGGGTTAATCGGTACGCAGTATTTT.

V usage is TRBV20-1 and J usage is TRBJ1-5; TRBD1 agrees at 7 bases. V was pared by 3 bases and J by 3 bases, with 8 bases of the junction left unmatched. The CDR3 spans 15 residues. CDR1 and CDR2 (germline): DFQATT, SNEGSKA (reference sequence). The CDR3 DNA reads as TGCAGTGCTAGGTCGACAGGGAACATCAATCAGCCCCAGCATTTT. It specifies CSARSTGNINQPQHF.

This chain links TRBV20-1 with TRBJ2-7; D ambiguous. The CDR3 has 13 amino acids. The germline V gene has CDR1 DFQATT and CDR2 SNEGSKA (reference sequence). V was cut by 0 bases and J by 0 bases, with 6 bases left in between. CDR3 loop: CSARDRHSYEQYF. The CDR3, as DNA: TGCAGTGCTAGAGATAGGCACTCCTACGAGCAGTACTTC.

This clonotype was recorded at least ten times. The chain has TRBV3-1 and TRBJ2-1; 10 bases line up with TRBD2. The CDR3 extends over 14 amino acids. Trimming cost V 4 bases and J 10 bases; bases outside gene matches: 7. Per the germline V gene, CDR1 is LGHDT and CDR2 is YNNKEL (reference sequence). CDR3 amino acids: CASSRLAGPMEQFF. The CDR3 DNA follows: TGTGCCAGCAGCCGACTAGCGGGCCCGATGGAGCAGTTCTTC.

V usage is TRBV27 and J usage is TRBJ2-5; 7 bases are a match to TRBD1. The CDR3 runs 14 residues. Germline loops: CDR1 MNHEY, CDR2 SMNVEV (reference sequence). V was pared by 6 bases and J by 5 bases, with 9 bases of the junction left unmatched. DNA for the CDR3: TGTGCCAGCAGCAACAGGGGCAGTATGGAGACCCAGTACTTC. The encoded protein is CASSNRGSMETQYF.

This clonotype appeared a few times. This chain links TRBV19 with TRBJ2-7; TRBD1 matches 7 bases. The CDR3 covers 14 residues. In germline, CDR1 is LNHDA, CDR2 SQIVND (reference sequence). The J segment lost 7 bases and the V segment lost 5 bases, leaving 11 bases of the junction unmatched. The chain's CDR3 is CASSVDRVPPEQYF. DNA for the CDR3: TGTGCCAGTAGTGTTGACAGGGTGCCTCCTGAGCAGTACTTC. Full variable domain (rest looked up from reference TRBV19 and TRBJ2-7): DGGITQSPKYLFRKEGQNVTLSCEQNLNHDAMYWYRQDPGQGLRLIYYSQIVNDFQKGDIAEGYSVSREKKESFPLTVTSAQKNPTAFYLCASSVDRVPPEQYFGPGTRLTVT.

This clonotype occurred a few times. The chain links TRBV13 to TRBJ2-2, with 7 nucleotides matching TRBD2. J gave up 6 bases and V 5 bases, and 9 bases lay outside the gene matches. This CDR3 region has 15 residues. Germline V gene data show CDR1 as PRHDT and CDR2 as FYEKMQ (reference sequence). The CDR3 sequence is CASSGGVGGSGELFF. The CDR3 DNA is TGTGCCAGCAGCGGGGGGGTTGGCGGATCCGGGGAGCTGTTTTTT.